This paragraph reports one T cell receptor (beta chain). The CDR3 loop spans 15 amino acids. Trimming pared 8 bases from V and 4 bases from J, leaving 17 bases between. Germline values: CDR1 LNHDA, CDR2 SQIVND (reference sequence). These data originate in a study of Ad26.COV2.S vaccination and SARS-CoV-2 variants. Produced via immunoSEQ multiplex PCR; TCRdb's table is partial and in-frame only. The table includes hundreds of thousands of clones, 90% to 95% detected once. The sequenced sample was peripheral blood, obtained after recovery from COVID-19. The TCR was taken from a human donor who had recovered from COVID-19. This chain connects TRBV19 to TRBJ2-2; D not resolved. The CDR3 loop is CASSPGRIGTGELFF. In nucleotides, the CDR3 is TGTGCCAGTTCCCCAGGACGAATAGGCACCGGGGAGCTGTTTTTT.